Shown below are 20 T cell receptor beta chains from a single sample sequenced in a study of blood T cell repertoires in COVID-19 (TCRdb year 2020). The receptor library was made with the immunoSEQ multiplex PCR assay. TCRdb stores this immuneACCESS table with in-frame sequences only. Part of the clones is absent; in the studies checked, under half of the shortfall reflects unresolved V genes, and no reason is known for the rest. A total of fewer than 350,000 clones appear in this sample, 80% to 90% of them only once. Jointly, the top ten make up roughly 2.3% of the sample. Sequencing was carried out using PBMCs or T cells enriched from blood (not recorded which). The source of these receptors is a man younger than 45 who had recovered from COVID-19.

The chain joins TRBV2 to TRBJ1-2; 8 nucleotides line up with TRBD1. CDR1 is SNHLY and CDR2 is FYNNEI in the germline V gene. V shed 6 bases, J shed 4 bases, and the junction held 1 base outside the gene matches. The CDR3 runs 12 residues. The CDR3 protein is CASRTGAYGYTF. For the CDR3, the DNA is TGTGCCAGCAGGACAGGGGCCTATGGCTACACCTTC.

The gene calls are TRBV19 and TRBJ2-7; the match to TRBD1 covers 7 bases. The CDR3 length is 13 residues. CDR1 LNHDA and CDR2 SQIVND come from the germline V gene (reference sequence). Trimming at V came to 2 bases and at J to 3 bases, leaving 1 base not matched to a gene. The CDR3 nucleotides are TGTGCCAGTAGTATACGGGACAGCTACGAGCAGTACTTC. Translated: CASSIRDSYEQYF. Full variable domain (rest looked up from reference TRBV19 and TRBJ2-7): DGGITQSPKYLFRKEGQNVTLSCEQNLNHDAMYWYRQDPGQGLRLIYYSQIVNDFQKGDIAEGYSVSREKKESFPLTVTSAQKNPTAFYLCASSIRDSYEQYFGPGTRLTVT.

The V call is TRBV6-1, the J call TRBJ2-1, with D possibly matching TRBD2 (6 bases). The CDR3 covers 13 residues. The germline gives CDR1 MNHNS, CDR2 SASEGT. V was cut by 1 base and J by 6 bases, with 7 bases left in between. In DNA form, the CDR3 reads TGTGCCAGCAGTGAAGACGGGGGCAATGAGCAGTTCTTC. Protein product: CASSEDGGNEQFF.

This clone was found a few times. This chain connects TRBV2 to TRBJ2-3; D gene unclear. This CDR3 has 16 amino acids. Between the trimmed V and J ends, which lost 6 bases and 1 base, there was a span of 17 bases. CDR1 SNHLY and CDR2 FYNNEI come from the germline V gene. CDR3 in amino acids: CASRHQIALGTDTQYF. Here the CDR3 DNA reads TGTGCCAGCAGGCACCAGATCGCATTGGGCACAGATACGCAGTATTTT.

The sample holds one count of this clone. The chain links TRBV5-6 to TRBJ2-3, with D perhaps TRBD1 (6 bases). CDR1 and CDR2 (germline): SGHDT, YYEEEE. Trimming removed 4 bases from V and 1 base from J, with 13 bases in between. The CDR3 contains 15 residues. In DNA, the CDR3 is TGTGCCAGCAGCGCCGATTGGGGGCGCACAGATACGCAGTATTTT. Translating it yields CASSADWGRTDTQYF.

This chain connects TRBV4-2 to TRBJ1-2; no clear D. Trimming stripped 2 bases from V and 4 bases from J, with 11 bases between. The CDR3 has 14 amino acids. Germline V CDR1 and CDR2: LGHNA, YNFKEQ. CDR3 bases: TGTGCCAGCAGCCAACGTTGGCAGTCCTATGGCTACACCTTC. Amino acid sequence: CASSQRWQSYGYTF.

This chain links TRBV5-4 with TRBJ2-5, with a possible D match to TRBD2 (5 bases). CDR3 length: 13 residues. From germline, CDR1 is SGHNT and CDR2 YYREEE (reference sequence). With 4 bases removed from V and 5 bases from J, the gap between germline ends came to 12 bases. The CDR3 loop reads CASSRRGYETQYF. The CDR3 nucleotides read TGTGCCAGCAGCCGACGGGGATACGAGACCCAGTACTTC.

The chain joins TRBV24-1 to TRBJ2-7; 9 bases match TRBD1. The CDR3 consists of 19 residues. Germline CDR1 reads KGHDR; CDR2 reads SFDVKD. V trimming: 2 bases; J trimming: 1 base; junction bases outside the gene matches: 14. CDR3 residues: CATSDYNEQGARGSYEQYF. In nucleotides, the CDR3 is TGTGCCACCAGTGATTACAACGAACAGGGGGCGCGGGGGTCCTACGAGCAGTACTTC.

The chain employs TRBV7-2 and TRBJ1-3; 8 bases align to TRBD1. V dropped 5 bases and J dropped 6; count of bases not matched to a gene: 6. The V gene's germline CDR1 is SGHTA and CDR2 FQGNSA. The CDR3 extends over 14 amino acids. CDR3 in DNA: TGTGCCAGCAGCACCTGGACAGGGCAAAACACCATATATTTT. It yields the protein CASSTWTGQNTIYF.

The chain links TRBV3-1 (or the pseudogene TRBV3-2) to TRBJ2-3, with 7 bases that match TRBD1. V dropped 4 bases and J dropped 4; count of bases not matched to a gene: 8. The germline CDR1 and CDR2 sequences are LGHDT and YNNKEL (reference sequence). This CDR3 region has 15 residues. CDR3 coding DNA: TGTGCCAGCAGCCGACAGGGAAGGTTAGCAGATACGCAGTATTTT. It yields the protein CASSRQGRLADTQYF.

The chain combines TRBV13 with TRBJ1-2, with 7 bases aligning to TRBD1. The CDR3 contains 13 residues. CDR1 is PRHDT, CDR2 FYEKMQ, per germline (reference sequence). V was pared by 5 bases and J by 4 bases, with 4 bases of the junction left unmatched. The CDR3 reads CASSQGQIYGYTF. The DNA of the CDR3 is TGTGCCAGCAGCCAGGGACAGATCTATGGCTACACCTTC.

The rearrangement uses TRBV19 and TRBJ2-7; 10 nucleotides match TRBD1. Germline V gene sequence: CDR1 LNHDA, CDR2 SQIVND (reference sequence). Unmatched junction bases numbered 12, after V lost 6 bases and J lost 4 bases. The CDR3 has 16 amino acids. CDR3 sequence: CASRRTSGTGVYEQYF. CDR3 sequence (DNA): TGTGCCAGTAGGAGAACCTCCGGGACAGGGGTGTACGAGCAGTACTTC.

The chain is built from TRBV6-5 and TRBJ1-4; 7 bases align to TRBD1. This CDR3 has 16 amino acids. With V trimmed by 0 bases and J by 4 bases, 5 bases remained unmatched. The germline CDR1 and CDR2 sequences are MNHEY and SVGAGI. The CDR3 bases are TGTGCCAGCAGTTACTCTTCAGGGGGTGGTAATGAAAAACTGTTTTTT. It translates to CASSYSSGGGNEKLFF.

A note on this clone: The same CDR3 arises from other DNA sequences in this sample as well. The V and J genes are TRBV3-1 (or the pseudogene TRBV3-2) and TRBJ2-7; the D is unclear. The V end was cut by 4 bases, the J end by 3 bases, with 4 bases between. CDR3 length: 11 residues. Germline CDR1 LGHDT, CDR2 YNNKEL (reference sequence). The CDR3 loop reads CASSLLYEQYF. CDR3 bases: TGTGCCAGCAGCCTACTCTACGAGCAGTACTTC.

This chain joins TRBV10-3 and TRBJ1-1; TRBD1 might be the D (5 bases). V lost 6 bases and J 5 bases, leaving 10 bases between the germline ends. Germline CDR1 and CDR2: ENHRY and SYGVKD. CDR3 length equals 12 residues. CDR3 in DNA: TGTGCCATCAGCCAACGGGGGACTGAAGCTTTCTTT. The encoded protein is CAISQRGTEAFF.

The J gene is TRBJ1-1, the V gene TRBV27, with 7 bases aligning to TRBD1. Germline values: CDR1 MNHEY, CDR2 SMNVEV (reference sequence). After removal of 2 bases from V and 5 bases from J, the junction contained 8 bases not matched to a gene. This CDR3 spans 15 amino acids. This CDR3 is CASSLAKGGGTEAFF. CDR3 DNA sequence: TGTGCCAGCAGTTTAGCTAAAGGGGGCGGAACTGAAGCTTTCTTT.

The chain couples TRBV7-3 to TRBJ1-6; a weak D match, TRBD1 (6 bases). Deletions cut 3 bases from V and 10 bases from J, with 13 bases between. Germline values: CDR1 SGHTA, CDR2 FQGTGA. The length of the CDR3 is 14 residues. The CDR3 reads CASSLAGEGSPLHF. The DNA for the CDR3 is TGTGCCAGCAGCTTGGCAGGGGAAGGCTCACCCCTCCACTTT. The full variable domain, in which reference TRBV7-3 and TRBJ1-6 provide the parts outside the CDR3, is GAGVSQTPSNKVTEKGKYVELRCDPISGHTALYWYRQSLGQGPEFLIYFQGTGAADDSGLPNDRFFAVRPEGSVSTLKIQRTERGDSAVYLCASSLAGEGSPLHFGNGTRLTVT.

The CDR3: CAWRSGGSGSQPQHF. The CDR3, as DNA: TGTGCCTGGAGATCGGGGGGAAGCGGTAGCCAGCCCCAGCATTTT. The rearrangement joins TRBV30 to TRBJ1-5; D is perhaps TRBD1 (5 bases). The germline V gene encodes CDR1 GTSNPN and CDR2 SVGIG (reference sequence). V gave up 3 bases and J gave up 7 bases, with 19 bases separating them. CDR3 size: 15 residues.

This sequence joins TRBV25-1 and TRBJ2-7, with D perhaps TRBD2 (6 bases). From germline, CDR1 is MGHDK and CDR2 SYGVNS. V was shortened by 3 bases and J by 5 bases, with 11 bases between the two germline ends. This CDR3 is 13 amino acids long. The chain's CDR3 is CASSEEGGHEQYF. The CDR3 DNA sequence: TGTGCCAGCAGTGAGGAGGGAGGCCACGAGCAGTACTTC.

The chain employs TRBV11-2 and TRBJ1-1; 7 nucleotides match TRBD1. Germline trimming cut 5 bases from V and 8 bases from J; bases unmatched to any gene: 5. The CDR3 has 12 amino acids. Germline V gene data show CDR1 as SGHAT and CDR2 as FQNNGV. The CDR3, as DNA: TGTGCCAGCAGCAAGACAGGGAGGGAAGCTTTCTTT. Amino acid sequence: CASSKTGREAFF.